This entry lists 30 T cell receptor beta chains sequenced from one sample in a study of CD8+CD57+ T cells in acquired aplastic anemia. Investigators profiled TCR beta VDJ and CDR3 from genomic DNA template. TCRdb itself ran the reads through MiXCR, one entry per CDR3 protein. Of 400,000 to 500,000 distinct CDR3 sequences in the sample, roughly 64% were seen once. Sequenced: sorted CD4+, CD8+, or CD8+CD57+ T cells (not recorded which) from PBMCs. The receptors were gathered from a human donor in good health, serving as a control.

This rearrangement joins TRBV7-2 to TRBJ2-4, with D perhaps assigned TRBD1 or TRBD2 (6 bases each). The CDR3 is 16 residues long. With 2 bases removed from V and 3 bases from J, the gap between germline ends came to 14 bases. Germline-derived CDR1 and CDR2 are SGHTA and FQGNSA. CDR3 region: CASSLIPGGGKNIQYF. Written as DNA, the CDR3 is TGTGCCAGCAGCTTAATACCCGGGGGCGGCAAAAACATTCAGTACTTC.

This clonotype was recorded many times. The chain recombines TRBV9 with TRBJ1-4, with 8 nucleotides matching TRBD1. Germline V gives CDR1 SGDLS, CDR2 YYNGEE. The CDR3 runs to 15 residues. The trim removed 0 bases at V and 6 bases at J, leaving 4 bases unmatched. This CDR3 is CASSVGTGFHEKLFF. CDR3 in DNA: TGTGCCAGCAGCGTAGGGACAGGGTTTCATGAAAAACTGTTTTTT.

This clonotype has a count of ten or more. This sequence joins TRBV5-8 and TRBJ1-2, with 7 bases fitting TRBD1. The CDR3 has 14 residues. Germline lookup yields CDR1 SGHTS and CDR2 YDEGEE. J was trimmed by 8 bases and V by 0 bases; bases with no gene match: 7. In nucleotides, the CDR3 is TGTGCCAGCAGCTTGGCAGGAAGGGGGCACGGCTACACCTTC. This sequence encodes CASSLAGRGHGYTF.

The chain joins TRBV7-9 to TRBJ2-5; maybe TRBD2 (6 bases). V lost 1 base, J lost 5 bases, and 14 bases lay in between. Germline CDR1 reads SEHNR; CDR2 reads FQNEAQ (reference sequence). The CDR3 consists of 15 residues. Here the CDR3 DNA reads TGTGCCAGCAGCTTAGTTATAGGAGGGAGCGAGACCCAGTACTTC. Translating it yields CASSLVIGGSETQYF.

The chain uses TRBV20-1 and TRBJ1-2; perhaps TRBD1 as D (6 bases). CDR3 length: 15 residues. V lost 1 base and J 1 base, leaving 13 bases between the germline ends. Germline assignment: CDR1 DFQATT and CDR2 SNEGSKA (reference sequence). CDR3 residues: CSARGTAGNNYGYTF. In DNA form, the CDR3 reads TGCAGTGCTAGAGGGACAGCAGGGAATAACTATGGCTACACCTTC.

This clonotype appeared many times. V gene TRBV19 combines with J gene TRBJ1-2; tentative D call: TRBD1 (5 bases). The CDR3 contains 14 residues. Germline CDR1 is LNHDA and CDR2 is SQIVND (reference sequence). V lost 4 bases and J 3 bases, leaving 12 bases between the germline ends. Here the CDR3 reads CASSNPGSYYGYTF. In DNA, the CDR3 is TGTGCCAGTAGTAACCCAGGGTCGTACTATGGCTACACCTTC. The full variable domain, in which reference TRBV19 and TRBJ1-2 provide the parts outside the CDR3, is DGGITQSPKYLFRKEGQNVTLSCEQNLNHDAMYWYRQDPGQGLRLIYYSQIVNDFQKGDIAEGYSVSREKKESFPLTVTSAQKNPTAFYLCASSNPGSYYGYTFGSGTRLTVV.

The chain joins TRBV5-4 to TRBJ1-2; 8 nucleotides match TRBD1. CDR3 length: 15 residues. V lost 0 bases, J lost 3 bases, and 4 bases stayed unmatched. The germline CDR1 and CDR2 sequences are SGHNT and YYREEE (reference sequence). In DNA, the CDR3 is TGTGCCAGCAGCTTGGCCGGACAGGGATACTATGGCTACACCTTC. It specifies CASSLAGQGYYGYTF. The entire variable domain, with the rest obtained from reference TRBV5-4 and TRBJ1-2, is as follows: ETGVTQSPTHLIKTRGQQVTLRCSSQSGHNTVSWYQQALGQGPQFIFQYYREEENGRGNFPPRFSGLQFPNYSSELNVNALELDDSALYLCASSLAGQGYYGYTFGSGTRLTVV.

About this clonotype: The junction departs from germline at one end; a sequencing error may be responsible. The gene calls are TRBV29-1 and TRBJ1-2; the match to TRBD1 covers 9 bases. Germline values: CDR1 SQVTM, CDR2 ANQGSEA. CDR3 length: 13 residues. The CDR3 protein is CSVGGQGDYGYTF. CDR3 bases: TGCAGTGTTGGGGGACAGGGAGACTATGGCTACACCTTC.

This clonotype was seen only a few times. The chain employs TRBV29-1 and TRBJ1-2; tentatively, D is TRBD1 (6 bases). This CDR3 has 14 amino acids. V was clipped by 5 bases and J by 0 bases, with 13 bases between them. Germline CDR1 SQVTM, CDR2 ANQGSEA. CDR3 residues: CSVSTGYPNYGYTF. CDR3 DNA sequence: TGCAGCGTTAGTACAGGGTATCCTAACTATGGCTACACCTTC.

CDR3 protein: CASSFVSPGKGSPPLHF. In DNA, the CDR3 is TGTGCCAGCAGCTTCGTTAGCCCGGGAAAGGGGAGTCCACCCCTCCACTTT. The V call is TRBV7-2, the J call TRBJ1-6, with D possibly TRBD1 on 5 matching bases. Germline V gene sequence: CDR1 SGHTA, CDR2 FQGNSA. The CDR3 length is 17 residues. Trimming took off 3 bases at V and 11 bases at J, with 23 bases between the two ends.

The chain combines TRBV12-3 or TRBV12-4 with TRBJ1-2, with D perhaps TRBD1 (6 bases). The CDR3 spans 14 residues. Trimming removed 6 bases at V and 5 bases at J, with 16 bases between. In DNA, the CDR3 is TGTGCCAGCAGGCAAGAAAATGGACAGTATGGCTACACCTTC. This codes for CASRQENGQYGYTF.

This clonotype was seen repeatedly, ten times or more. The rearrangement uses TRBV6-2 or TRBV6-3 and TRBJ1-5, with D maybe TRBD1 (5 bases). The germline CDR1 and CDR2 sequences are MNHEY and SVGEGT. With 1 base removed from V and 4 bases from J, the gap between germline ends came to 8 bases. The CDR3 is 14 residues long. In DNA form, the CDR3 reads TGTGCCAGCAGTTACTGGGGGGGTAATCAGCCCCAGCATTTT. Translated: CASSYWGGNQPQHF.

The chain couples TRBV9 to TRBJ1-6; D unresolved. This CDR3 region has 14 residues. V dropped 0 bases and J dropped 18 bases, with 19 bases sitting between them. Germline lookup yields CDR1 SGDLS and CDR2 YYNGEE. The CDR3 nucleotides are TGTGCCAGCAGCGTAGAAGTGGTGGACTCTGCCAACCACTTT. Translation gives CASSVEVVDSANHF.

The rearrangement joins TRBV5-4 to TRBJ1-2, with D tentatively TRBD1 (5 bases). V lost 0 bases, J lost 10 bases, and 10 bases lay in between. Germline CDR1 and CDR2: SGHNT and YYREEE (reference sequence). This CDR3 contains 12 residues. The CDR3 nucleotides read TGTGCCAGCAGCTTGGTTGGCAGGGCCTACACCTTC. This sequence encodes CASSLVGRAYTF.

V gene TRBV19 combines with J gene TRBJ1-6, with D tentatively TRBD1 (6 bases). The V end was cut by 6 bases, the J end by 7 bases, with 28 bases between. The CDR3 has 19 amino acids. Germline values: CDR1 LNHDA, CDR2 SQIVND (reference sequence). The CDR3 nucleotides read TGTGCCAGTAGCCACGTCGGCGGGGGGGCGGCGGGTAGGAATTCACCCCTCCACTTT. Amino acid sequence: CASSHVGGGAAGRNSPLHF.

The rearrangement uses TRBV7-9 and TRBJ1-6; D is ambiguous. This CDR3 region has 15 residues. Trimming pared 0 bases from V and 18 bases from J, leaving 21 bases between. Per the germline V gene, CDR1 is SEHNR and CDR2 is FQNEAQ (reference sequence). In DNA form, the CDR3 reads TGTGCCAGCAGCTTAGCCGAGCGGTTAAGCTCCCACAACCACTTT. This codes for CASSLAERLSSHNHF. The whole variable domain, filled in from reference TRBV7-9 and TRBJ1-6, reads DTGVSQNPRHKITKRGQNVTFRCDPISEHNRLYWYRQTLGQGPEFLTYFQNEAQLEKSRLLSDRFSAERPKGSFSTLEIQRTEQGDSAMYLCASSLAERLSSHNHFGNGTRLTVT.

This clonotype was seen many times. The rearrangement uses TRBV5-1 and TRBJ1-3; maybe TRBD1 (5 bases). V lost 4 bases and J 0 bases, leaving 11 bases between the germline ends. Germline V gene lookup returns CDR1 SGHRS and CDR2 YFSETQ. This CDR3 has 15 residues. The CDR3 protein is CASSTGRSSGNTIYF. The CDR3 nucleotides read TGCGCCAGCAGCACGGGACGAAGCTCTGGAAACACCATATATTTT. Variable domain in full (rest from reference TRBV5-1 and TRBJ1-3): KAGVTQTPRYLIKTRGQQVTLSCSPISGHRSVSWYQQTPGQGLQFLFEYFSETQRNKGNFPGRFSGRQFSNSRSEMNVSTLELGDSALYLCASSTGRSSGNTIYFGEGSWLTVV.

V and J are TRBV7-2 and TRBJ1-5; no firm D call. CDR3 length: 15 amino acids. The V gene lost 1 base and the J gene lost 4 bases, with 11 bases spanning the gap. Germline CDR1 is SGHTA and CDR2 is FQGNSA. The DNA of the CDR3 is TGTGCCAGCAGCTTAGAGGCTGCAAAGAATCAGCCCCAGCATTTT. This codes for CASSLEAAKNQPQHF.

The chain has TRBV11-3 and TRBJ1-3, with a weak D call TRBD1 (5 bases). Germline lookup yields CDR1 SGHNT and CDR2 YENEEA. V lost 5 bases and J 2 bases, leaving 16 bases between the germline ends. The CDR3 has 16 residues. CDR3 nucleotides: TGTGCCAGCAGCCGTGGGCATACGGGGGCTGGAAACACCATATATTTT. This translates into CASSRGHTGAGNTIYF.

The chain links TRBV19 to TRBJ1-3; a possible D gene is TRBD1 (5 bases). This CDR3 is 15 amino acids long. CDR1 is LNHDA, CDR2 SQIVND, per germline (reference sequence). The V gene lost 6 bases and the J gene lost 3 bases, with 15 bases spanning the gap. CDR3 coding DNA: TGTGCCAGTAGCGCCAGGGTTGTTCTTGGAAACACCATATATTTT. It yields the protein CASSARVVLGNTIYF.

Concerning this clonotype: The conserved phenylalanine or tryptophan is not found at the CDR3 terminus, so this likely reflects a read error. The DNA is left out, because the CDR3 cannot be placed on it with certainty; the CDR3 is given as TCRdb lists it. The chain carries TRBV7-2 and TRBJ2-5; the table names TRBD2, a call not compared with the DNA. The CDR3 contains 13 residues when both ends are counted. CDR1 is SGHTA, CDR2 FQGNSA, per germline. The CDR3 region is CASSLNPGERPLH.

In this sample, this clonotype turned up once. This rearrangement joins TRBV9 to TRBJ2-2; 9 bases align to TRBD2. In germline, CDR1 is SGDLS, CDR2 YYNGEE. The CDR3 covers 16 residues. With V trimmed by 4 bases and J by 5 bases, 9 bases remained unmatched. CDR3 amino acids: CASSPRAGGGTGELFF. The CDR3 nucleotides read TGTGCCAGCAGCCCCAGAGCGGGAGGTGGGACCGGGGAGCTGTTTTTT.

This clonotype was seen only a few times. The chain employs TRBV6-2 or TRBV6-3 and TRBJ1-6; tentatively, D is TRBD1 (5 bases). The V gene's germline CDR1 is MNHEY and CDR2 SVGEGT. The CDR3 extends over 13 amino acids. With 4 bases removed from V and 8 bases from J, the gap between germline ends came to 9 bases. The CDR3 bases are TGTGCCAGCAGTTGGACACAGGATTCACCCCTCCACTTT. It translates to CASSWTQDSPLHF.

The rearrangement uses TRBV7-6 and TRBJ2-3; TRBD2 agrees at 7 bases. The germline V gene has CDR1 SGHVS and CDR2 FNYEAQ. Unmatched junction bases numbered 15, after V lost 0 bases and J lost 15 bases. The CDR3 spans 15 residues. The DNA for the CDR3 is TGTGCCAGCAGCTTAGCAGGGGAGGGTCAGCCCCAGCATTATTTT. Protein product: CASSLAGEGQPQHYF.

The chain employs TRBV19 and TRBJ2-7; D gene ambiguous. The tail of the sequence fits TRBJ2-1 better, so the J call may be wrong. CDR1 is LNHDA, CDR2 SQIVND, per germline (reference sequence). CDR3 size: 12 residues. The DNA for the CDR3 is TGTGCCAGTAGTATGGGTTCCGATGAGCAGTTCTTC. Translated, it gives CASSMGSDEQFF.

The J gene is TRBJ1-4, the V gene TRBV9; no clear D. Trimming pared 4 bases from V and 8 bases from J, leaving 24 bases between. The CDR3 is 17 residues long. In germline, CDR1 is SGDLS, CDR2 YYNGEE. This CDR3 is CASSLRIDKVRNEKLFF. The CDR3 DNA is TGTGCCAGCAGCCTTAGGATAGACAAAGTCCGCAACGAAAAACTGTTTTTT. Variable domain in full (rest from reference TRBV9 and TRBJ1-4): DSGVTQTPKHLITATGQRVTLRCSPRSGDLSVYWYQQSLDQGLQFLIQYYNGEERAKGNILERFSAQQFPDLHSELNLSSLELGDSALYFCASSLRIDKVRNEKLFFGSGTQLSVL.

The chain combines TRBV5-1 with TRBJ1-1; D is possibly TRBD1 (5 bases). CDR1 and CDR2 from the germline V gene are SGHRS and YFSETQ. CDR3 length equals 13 residues. Between the trimmed V and J ends, which lost 4 bases and 3 bases, there was a span of 10 bases. The CDR3 sequence is CASSEGAHTEAFF. CDR3 nucleotides: TGCGCCAGCAGCGAAGGGGCGCACACTGAAGCTTTCTTT.

Turning to this clonotype: The DNA is omitted, as the CDR3 cannot be located on it reliably, and the CDR3 follows TCRdb's listing. The chain links TRBV20-1 to TRBJ2-5. CDR1 is DFQATT, CDR2 SNEGSKA, per germline (reference sequence). The CDR3 totals 15 residues, both ends included. CDR3 in amino acids: CSAVGSPVLRETQYF.

This rearrangement joins TRBV12-3 or TRBV12-4 to TRBJ1-2, with TRBD1 matching 9 bases. V shed 5 bases, J shed 10 bases, and the junction held 8 bases outside the gene matches. This CDR3 is built from 13 residues. The CDR3 nucleotides read TGTGCCAGCAGTCCTTTGCGACAGGGGGACTACACCTTC. Translating gives CASSPLRQGDYTF.

Remarks on this clonotype: This CDR3 fails to terminate in the conserved phenylalanine or tryptophan, so it likely reflects a read error. This chain uses TRBV5-8 with TRBJ1-1; D is possibly TRBD1 (6 bases). The germline CDR1 and CDR2 sequences are SGHTS and YDEGEE. The CDR3 has 15 amino acids. The CDR3 region is CATSRDGGGRTEAFL. As DNA, the CDR3 is TGTGCCACCAGCAGGGATGGGGGCGGAAGGACTGAAGCTTTCCTT.